This record covers a single T cell receptor (beta chain). Germline CDR1 reads LNHDA; CDR2 reads SQIVND (reference sequence). The V and J ends lost 5 bases and 2 bases respectively, with 14 bases between them. This CDR3 has 15 amino acids. Profiling relied on immunoSEQ multiplex PCR, and the TCRdb table lists in-frame clones only, not all of them. Of 200,000 or so clones detected, approximately 84% appear once; the ten largest clones hold about 7%. The data stem from a study of cytomegalovirus exposure and HLA in healthy donors. The donors were members of the roughly 130-subject validation cohort (separate from the approximately 670-subject first cohort).

This clonotype was sampled from a man aged 18 to 30 in good health and CMV-seropositive. The sample taken for sequencing was PBMCs. This chain connects TRBV19 to TRBJ2-3; unclear D gene. CDR3 nucleotide sequence: TGTGCCAGTAGTCCCTCGATCGGTCTCACAGATACGCAGTATTTT. Translated, it gives CASSPSIGLTDTQYF. Full variable domain (outside the CDR3, taken from reference TRBV19 and TRBJ2-3): DGGITQSPKYLFRKEGQNVTLSCEQNLNHDAMYWYRQDPGQGLRLIYYSQIVNDFQKGDIAEGYSVSREKKESFPLTVTSAQKNPTAFYLCASSPSIGLTDTQYFGPGTRLTVL.